This TCR beta chain was identified during a study of T-cell reconstitution after alpha-beta-depleted transplantation in children. There are 15 residues in the CDR3. Unmatched junction bases numbered 4, after V lost 1 base and J lost 4 bases. Germline values: CDR1 SGHRS, CDR2 YFSETQ. Unique molecular identifiers were incorporated into the prepared TCRbeta library. TCRdb recomputed calls from the PCR reads with MiXCR, one row per CDR3 protein. The sample has under 350,000 distinct CDR3 sequences, more than 8% seen once. The J gene is TRBJ2-1, the V gene TRBV5-1, with TRBD2 identical over 8 bases. The receptor was isolated from a human donor who donated a stem cell graft to a child with SCID. Sequencing used PBMCs from the stem cell graft donor, obtained from the stem cell graft. As DNA, the CDR3 is TGCGCCAGCAGCTTGATCAGCGGGGGTTACAATGAGCAGTTCTTC. Its translation: CASSLISGGYNEQFF.